Below, one TCR beta chain is given with its context. This clone was seen only a few times. It has no known antigen specificity. Qualities for individual bases were not recorded, and no much larger clone is one base off. The cohort comprised fewer than 750 healthy bone marrow donors. At the time of sampling, every cohort member was nominally healthy, though immune exposures that went unrecorded were likely present. The donor was CMV seronegative and belonged to the group of 352 seronegative cohort members. Every donor gave a peripheral blood sample, and the peripheral blood mononuclear cells from that sample were used for TCR beta sequencing. The Qiagen DNeasy Blood Extraction Kit was used to extract genomic DNA from the blood cell samples. The data derive from a study of cytomegalovirus exposure and HLA in healthy donors (dated by TCRdb to about 2017). A note on the overall study: In an earlier analysis of about 560 of the donors, 276 Gb of sequence data and 90 million to 120 million unique TCR beta sequences from 180 million or so T cells were reported. An earlier analysis of around 580 of the donors used high-throughput TCR beta sequencing to judge whether each TCR beta V gene segment behaved as functional or pseudogenic. About five DR-DQ haplotypes were handled as single units for association and clustering because linkage in the cohort was strong. The study was designed to test whether signatures of past pathogen exposure could be identified by cataloging public T cell receptors. In a later analysis, previously published TCR beta repertoires from 666 donors were re-analyzed and high-resolution HLA genotyping was added so that TCR occurrence patterns could be studied. The study profiled the T cell repertoires of under 850 subjects by immunosequencing and related them to cytomegalovirus serostatus. In the later analysis, no new phenotypic data were used to find candidate immune exposures; instead, reliance was placed on TCR beta sequences and their occurrence across donors. Donor age, sex, ethnicity and CMV serostatus were compiled together with the repertoire data. High-throughput TCR immunosequencing, statistical association of individual TCRs with disease status, and machine learning were combined to predict cytomegalovirus infection status. Genome-wide SNP genotypes for about 65% of the 666 donors were used in a later genetic analysis, which treated that subset as a discovery cohort. About 280 gigabases of sequencing data and approximately 80 million unique TCR sequences were included in an early release covering around 650 HLA-typed donors. Of the 300 to 450 genotyped donors, approximately 80% were placed in the genetic ancestry cluster associated with self-reported Caucasian donors. A separate validation cohort of approximately 130 different subjects was used in addition to the roughly 700-subject first cohort. HLA typing covered class I and class II loci at four-digit resolution. On average, 235,054 unique TCR beta nucleotide sequences were sequenced per donor among about 400 genotyped donors of the cohort, with about 17% of those sequences being non-productive. All discovery cohort repertoires had been generated using a single sequencing platform. Typing coverage varied by locus: 629-630 donors for A, B, C, DRB1 and DQB1; 500 to 550 for DQA1; more than 600 for DPA1; 400 to 480 for DPB1. The study at large found these results: Because the 87-base-pair reads could not distinguish some IMGT-functional V segments, including TRBV6-2 and TRBV6-3, those segments were excluded. According to a later analysis, most CMV-associated TCR beta chains appeared to be HLA-restricted, and the HLA associations seemed to be driven largely by CMV exposure. A cluster of highly shared sequence variants was judged likely to represent a technical artifact of the sequencing pipeline. While some public TCRs were present in many individuals, most TCR sequences turned up only very rarely across donors. According to the authors, the approach could potentially be generalized to other disease states and immunological phenotypes. Correlated functional status among segregating V segments might be attributable to linkage disequilibrium, but an unknown experimental factor could not be ruled out. Over 15 rarely observed V segments, including chromosome 9 orphons, were excluded from the earlier analysis of approximately 500 of the donors because counts were too low. In a later analysis, HLA-associated TCR beta chains showed more clonal expansion and lower generation probabilities than non-associated chains that were equally common. In a later analysis, the rate of TCR association differed among HLA loci, with DRB1 alleles having the most associated TCRs and HLA-C alleles having the fewest. A further reported finding was that TCR beta sequences accurately predicted the HLA-A and HLA-B alleles for most subjects in the first cohort. When HLA alleles, especially DR and DQ, strongly co-occurred, attributing TCR associations to individual alleles was difficult. Sequencing depth was assumed to be roughly uniform across donors in the presence/absence analyses, though that assumption may not hold. A few of the identified cytomegalovirus-associated TCR beta chains were confirmed in vitro to be specific for cytomegalovirus antigens. Because some donors lacked HLA typing at each locus, the association tests relied only on the typed subset. The only immune exposure information available for the cohort was CMV serostatus. The study gave a list of about 170 TCR beta chains associated with cytomegalovirus. According to a later analysis, parvovirus B19, influenza, CMV and Epstein-Barr virus appeared linked to several top co-occurrence clusters. In a later genetic analysis, fewer N-insertions in productive TCRs were reported among donors in an Asian-associated ancestry cluster than the roughly 700-donor mean. V-gene and J-gene trimming of TCR beta chains was associated with a missense DCLRE1C variant in a later genetic analysis, and the association was replicated in an independent cohort. Cytomegalovirus status was reported to be diagnosed by the classifier with high specificity and sensitivity in both the original and validation cohorts. At a false discovery rate of 0.05, a later analysis linked 16,000 or so TCR beta sequences to specific HLA alleles. This cohort had only TCR beta chains sequenced, and the lack of alpha or paired-chain data limited which features could be detected. Broadly in line with IMGT annotations, most TCR beta V segments showed up in productive rearrangements about 87% or about 30% of the time in an earlier analysis of 450 to 750 of the donors.

CDR1 is given as SGHTA and CDR2 as FQGNSA, both from the germline V gene. Here V drops 5 bases and J drops 7 bases, and the junction holds 5 bases not matched to any gene. The CDR3 starts with the cysteine, ends with the phenylalanine, and has 15 residues. CDR3 DNA is the only sequence kept; it has 45 bases, read in frame from the first base. Library preparation employed the immunoSEQ multiplex PCR assay. For the multiplex PCR, a mixture combining 60 forward primers for TCR Vbeta segments and 13 reverse primers for TCR Jbeta segments was used. Amplification of the CDR3 region of rearranged TCR beta genes was performed with a multiplex PCR assay on genomic DNA. The amplified TCR beta libraries were sequenced on the Illumina HiSeq System as 87-base-pair reads. The paper's processing steps were these. Across the 640 or so repertoires, a later analysis counted 60 million to 90 million unique TCR beta chains, roughly 11 million of which were shared by at least two donors. A nearest-neighbor algorithm error-corrected the raw reads and collapsed the reads into unique sequences, merging closely related sequences to remove PCR and sequencing errors. Alignment of CDR3 sequences to IMGT reference sequences was used to assign V, D and J gene segments. Each retained sequence needed at least a six-nucleotide match to both a V gene segment and a J gene segment. A rearrangement counted as productive if the CDR3 had no stop codons and remained in frame with V and J, and every other rearrangement counted as non-productive. Following IMGT convention, CDR3 was defined as the stretch from the second conserved V-encoded cysteine up to the conserved J-encoded phenylalanine. Sequences without an unambiguous match to a single V gene segment were excluded from the earlier analysis of approximately 560 of the donors. In an earlier analysis of 450 to 700 of the donors, V segments were called functional above 56.7% productive rearrangements and were called segregating when the between-donor standard deviation exceeded 5%. To diagnose cytomegalovirus status from the catalog of TCR beta chain sequences, a statistical classification framework was built. In a later analysis, TCR nucleotide sequences were compared against IMGT/GENE-DB human TR gene sequences so that V and J genes could be assigned. The TCRdist pipeline was used in a later analysis to assign CDR3 sequences and most-parsimonious VDJ recombination scenarios. In a later analysis, each TCR beta chain was defined by its CDR3 amino acid sequence together with its V-gene family, and reads lacking a unique V-gene family were excluded. To address suspected cross-contamination and a sequencing artifact, a later analysis removed a few hundred highly shared, low-generation-probability nucleotide sequences. In a later analysis, a clonal expansion index for each public chain was calculated from normalized within-repertoire ranks of inferred template counts. In a later analysis, generation probabilities were computed using a VDJ recombination model fitted to out-of-frame rearrangements, and the results were checked against IGoR. A later analysis scored TCR-TCR, TCR-HLA and TCR-CMV co-occurrence with hypergeometric tests, applying a repertoire-size bias correction to TCR pairs. False discovery rates were estimated in a later analysis by permuting HLA or CMV assignments 20 times. In a later analysis, co-occurring TCRs were grouped with DBSCAN, and TCRdist sequence similarity was added when clustering was performed within HLA-allele-positive subsets. Repertoires with fewer than 30,000 or more than 120,000 public chains, plus five repertoires with anomalous nucleotide sharing, were excluded from co-occurrence clustering. TCRdb re-hosts the immuneACCESS table, in-frame sequences only. Its copies lack some clones; in the studies checked, an unresolved V gene accounts for under half of them, and the cause for the rest is not known. The V and J calls and clone size were taken over from that table, and D and trimming were inferred from the DNA. This sample holds approximately 110,000 clones; around 75% were observed only once. 1.3% of the sample is taken by the ten largest.

Recombination joined TRBV7-2 with TRBJ1-6; 10 bases in the junction line up with TRBD1. The receptor comes from a middle-aged man in good health and CMV-seronegative. Source material: PBMCs. The CDR3 is CASSGLGQGNSPLHF. The nucleotides read TGTGCCAGCAGCGGACTGGGACAGGGGAATTCACCCCTCCACTTT.